This TCR beta chain was captured in a study of regulatory dendritic cells for organ transplantation (dated by TCRdb to 2017 to 2019). In terms of the full investigation: Monocytes were cultured with vitamin D3 on days 0 and 4 and with IL-10 on day 4 to generate regulatory dendritic cells. On day 6, LPS was added to the DC cultures to test how the DCs responded to a strong maturation-inducing agent. Before and after allostimulation with regulatory or mature dendritic cells, TCRbeta repertoires were sequenced from sorted naive and memory CD4+ and CD8+ T cells. What the work shows at the level of the full study, not this receptor alone: In both subjects, allostimulation led to expansion of memory CD8+ clones, although regulatory dendritic cells appeared to cause more limited expansion than mature dendritic cells did. Only a couple of subjects were sequenced, and considerable between-individual heterogeneity in the alloreactive memory CD8+ T cell pool was noted by the authors. Among the resting subsets, the most alloreactive TCR clonotypes were found in memory CD8+ T cells. Highly diverse repertoires were observed in naive CD4+ and CD8+ T cells, whereas lower diversity was observed in memory cells, and the most oligoclonal repertoires were found in memory CD8+ cells.

Comment on this clone: The specificity of this receptor is unknown. Per-base quality was not reported, and no clone a single base away is much larger than it.

The TCRbeta CDR3 regions were amplified in a multiplexed two-step PCR with Vbeta-specific forward primers and Jbeta-specific reverse primers. The TCRbeta libraries were sequenced on an Illumina instrument via the immunoSEQ service. On the study's bioinformatics: IMGT annotation was used to assign V, D and J genes, and synthetic CDR3 analogues were used to correct the counts for multiplex PCR bias. Repertoire clonality was computed in the immunoSEQ Analyzer as one minus normalized Shannon entropy. Whether a clone counted as expanded was decided by Fisher's exact test with Benjamini-Hochberg false discovery rate control and a two-tailed cutoff of P<0.01. The immuneACCESS repertoire file appears here via TCRdb, limited to in-frame rearrangements. These files lack a portion of the clones; in checked studies, under half of the deficit traces to unresolved V genes, and the cause of the others is not known. Clone size and V and J calls were adopted from that table, with D and trimming inferred from the DNA. This sample is represented by fewer than 8,500 clones; roughly 67% of them were singletons. The biggest ten clones account for roughly 3.5% of the sample.

Per the germline V gene, SNHLY is the CDR1 and FYNNEI is the CDR2. Between the V and J ends, shortened by 7 bases and 1 base respectively, the junction contains 19 bases. The CDR3 runs 16 amino acids, cysteine and phenylalanine included. Only CDR3 DNA remains: 48 bases, in frame from the first base. Sorted T cell subsets were CFSE-labeled and co-cultured for 4 to 5 days with allogeneic regulatory or mature dendritic cells at a 1:10 DC:T ratio. FACS was used to sort CD4+ or CD8+ cells into naive T cells (CD45RA+) and memory T cells (CD45RO+). Two healthy control subjects provided the T cells used for TCR sequencing. The Qiagen DNeasy Blood & Tissue Kit was used for extraction of genomic DNA.

The receptor chain draws on TRBV2 and TRBJ1-1; TRBD1 is a weak D gene call, 5 bases matching. This TCR was recovered from a human donor in good health. The material sequenced was memory CD4+ T cells from blood cultured with dendritic cells. What the cell subset or site label conveys for this sample: CD45RO+ memory T cells. The sequenced DNA: TGTGCCAGCAACCCTGGGGGGGTTCCCACGAACACTGAAGCTTTCTTT. Its translation is CASNPGGVPTNTEAFF.